These 3 T cell receptor beta chains were sequenced from one sample in a study of blood T cell repertoires in COVID-19. Assay: immunoSEQ multiplex PCR; the TCRdb copy retains only in-frame clones and omits some. The data contain roughly 260,000 clones, more than 70% of them singletons. Sequencing used peripheral blood. These TCRs come from a woman between 40 and 55 years old who had recovered from COVID-19.

The chain couples TRBV4-1 to TRBJ2-5; TRBD1 agrees at 7 bases. V was pared by 4 bases and J by 7 bases, with 6 bases of the junction left unmatched. This CDR3 is 13 amino acids long. Germline CDR1 MGHRA, CDR2 YSYEKL. The CDR3 DNA reads TGCGCCAGCAGCCCAGACAGGGTCGGGACCCAGTACTTC. Amino acid sequence: CASSPDRVGTQYF.

The chain is built from TRBV5-6 and TRBJ1-2; D unclear. The V and J ends lost 7 bases and 10 bases respectively, with 23 bases between them. The CDR3 contains 14 residues. Germline-derived CDR1 and CDR2 are SGHDT and YYEEEE. Here the CDR3 DNA reads TGTGCCAGCTCCGAGAGGACGGGAAGGGCGATCTACACCTTC. The encoded protein is CASSERTGRAIYTF.

V and J are TRBV18 and TRBJ2-1; a possible D gene is TRBD2 (5 bases). Germline V CDR1 and CDR2: KGHSH, LQKENI. The V and J ends lost 6 bases and 2 bases respectively, with 11 bases between them. This CDR3 is 14 amino acids long. The CDR3 spells CASSRRAPYNEQFF. In nucleotides, the CDR3 is TGTGCCAGCTCGAGGCGGGCTCCCTACAATGAGCAGTTCTTC.